These 2 T cell receptor beta chains were sequenced from one sample in a study of Ad26.COV2.S vaccination and SARS-CoV-2 variants. The treatment denotes: around 19 received Ad26.COV2.S at low or high dose, single or two shots; several received placebo; per-sample allocation not given. All samples were drawn on day 63, counting from the first vaccine or placebo injection. Some clones are missing from TCRdb's copy, which holds only in-frame ones; the method was immunoSEQ multiplex PCR. This repertoire shows hundreds of thousands of clones, 83% found once; its top ten account for almost 7.5%. Sequenced here: peripheral blood, sampled in a trial of Ad26.COV2.S vaccine versus placebo. The receptor set was obtained from a person between 18 and 65 years old who received the Ad26.COV2.S COVID-19 vaccine or a placebo.

Remarks on this clone: Other DNA sequences in the same sample also yield this CDR3. The chain recombines TRBV5-1 with TRBJ1-2; no clear D gene. CDR3 length: 13 amino acids. Germline V gene sequence: CDR1 SGHRS, CDR2 YFSETQ. With 4 bases removed from V and 0 bases from J, the gap between germline ends came to 7 bases. CDR3 amino acids: CASSQTANYGYTF. The CDR3, as DNA: TGCGCCAGCAGCCAAACAGCTAACTATGGCTACACCTTC.

DNA for the CDR3: TGTGCCAGCAGGGTAACTTCGGGCACTGAAGCTTTCTTT. Its protein product is CASRVTSGTEAFF. The chain joins TRBV4-2 to TRBJ1-1; no firm D call. Trimming stripped 6 bases from V and 4 bases from J, with 12 bases between. Germline CDR1 is LGHNA and CDR2 is YNFKEQ. The CDR3 loop spans 13 amino acids.